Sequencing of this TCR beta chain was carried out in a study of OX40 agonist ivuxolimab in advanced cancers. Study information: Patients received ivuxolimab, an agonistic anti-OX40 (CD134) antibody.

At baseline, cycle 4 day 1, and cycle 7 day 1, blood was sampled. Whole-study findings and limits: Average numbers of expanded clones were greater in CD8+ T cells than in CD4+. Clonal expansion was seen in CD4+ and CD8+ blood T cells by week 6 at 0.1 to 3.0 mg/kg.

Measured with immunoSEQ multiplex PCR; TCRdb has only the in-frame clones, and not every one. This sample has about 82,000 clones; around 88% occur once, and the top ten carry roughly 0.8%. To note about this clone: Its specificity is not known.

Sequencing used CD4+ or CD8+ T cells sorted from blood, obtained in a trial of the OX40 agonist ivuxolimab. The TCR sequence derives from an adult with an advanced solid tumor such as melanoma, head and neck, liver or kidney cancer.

As DNA, the CDR3 is TGTGCCAGCAGCTTCCCTGACAGGGCCGGGGAGCTGTTTTTT. As protein: CASSFPDRAGELFF. The V and J genes are TRBV5-8 and TRBJ2-2; 7 bases map to TRBD1. V shed 2 bases and J 6 bases; nucleotides not matched to a gene: 4. This CDR3 region has 14 residues. Germline V gene lookup returns CDR1 SGHTS and CDR2 YDEGEE.